What follows are 2 T cell receptor beta chains derived from one specimen sequenced in a study of post-analysis software for immune sequencing data. Notes on the study in general: Included in a set of about five TRBV segments more frequent in patients than controls were TRBV5-6, TRBV5-1 and TRBV20-1.

Unique molecular identifiers were carried by the TCR beta cDNA libraries. TCRdb reprocessed the PCR reads via MiXCR and lists one record per CDR3 protein. The data hold hundreds of thousands of distinct CDR3 sequences, with approximately 57% observed a single time. The antigens these receptors bind are not known. The sequenced sample was blood. The origin of the receptors is a girl aged 10 to 17 with multiple sclerosis.

The chain recombines TRBV7-9 with TRBJ2-7; D not certain. V gave up 8 bases and J gave up 0 bases, with 8 bases separating them. CDR1 and CDR2 (germline): SEHNR, FQNEAQ (reference sequence). The CDR3 consists of 12 residues. CDR3 DNA: TGTGCCAGCGAAGACATCTCCTACGAGCAGTACTTC. Encoded protein: CASEDISYEQYF.

The chain carries TRBV20-1 and TRBJ1-5; 9 positions match TRBD1. Germline CDR1 DFQATT, CDR2 SNEGSKA (reference sequence). The CDR3 is 15 amino acids. J gave up 1 base and V 6 bases, and 7 bases lay outside the gene matches. CDR3 bases: TGCAGTGCCAAGGACAGGGGTTTAAGCAATCAGCCCCAGCATTTT. Residues: CSAKDRGLSNQPQHF.